These 18 T cell receptor beta chains came from one sample sequenced in a study of blood T cell repertoires in COVID-19. This table comes from immunoSEQ multiplex PCR, and its TCRdb copy is limited to in-frame clones, with some not included. The sample comprises 310,000 or so clones, about nine tenths of which are singletons, and around 9.5% rests with the top ten. The material sequenced was PBMCs or T cells enriched from blood (not recorded which). The source is a woman aged 40-49 years who had recovered from COVID-19.

The chain uses TRBV6-4 and TRBJ1-5; D unclear. This CDR3 contains 14 residues. Trimming removed 2 bases from V and 0 bases from J, with 5 bases in between. Germline V lookup: CDR1 MRHNA, CDR2 SNTAGT. CDR3 nucleotide sequence: TGTGCCAGCAGTGACCAGGCTAGCAATCAGCCCCAGCATTTT. This translates into CASSDQASNQPQHF.

The chain recombines TRBV28 with TRBJ2-5; D remains unclear. From germline, CDR1 is MDHEN and CDR2 SYDVKM. This CDR3 contains 14 residues. Trimming took 6 bases from V and 5 from J, leaving 16 bases between them. Here the CDR3 DNA reads TGTGCCAGCAGGATAGAGCCCTCACGGGAGACCCAGTACTTC. It specifies CASRIEPSRETQYF.

The chain is built from TRBV13 and TRBJ2-3, with TRBD2 matching 12 bases. Germline trimming cut 4 bases from V and 0 bases from J; bases unmatched to any gene: 8. Germline V CDR1 and CDR2: PRHDT, FYEKMQ (reference sequence). This CDR3 region has 18 residues. The CDR3 DNA sequence: TGTGCCAGCAGCTATCGGACTAGCGGGAAAGGAAGCACAGATACGCAGTATTTT. Its protein is CASSYRTSGKGSTDTQYF.

This chain uses TRBV29-1 with TRBJ1-1; maybe TRBD1 (6 bases). This CDR3 contains 11 residues. The germline V gene encodes CDR1 SQVTM and CDR2 ANQGSEA. V lost 5 bases and J 8 bases, leaving 12 bases between the germline ends. DNA of the CDR3: TGCAGCGTTTACAGGGACGACGAAGCTTTCTTT. Translating it yields CSVYRDDEAFF.

The chain uses TRBV18 and TRBJ2-1; the D is unclear. The CDR3 sequence is 12 residues long. The germline CDR1 and CDR2 sequences are KGHSH and LQKENI. V was shortened by 4 bases and J by 6 bases, with 7 bases between the two germline ends. The CDR3 bases are TGTGCCAGCTCACTTGGGCTCAATGAGCAGTTCTTC. This codes for CASSLGLNEQFF.

The rearrangement joins TRBV4-3 to TRBJ2-7; D remains ambiguous. The CDR3 runs to 17 residues. The germline V and J ends were trimmed by 0 bases and 3 bases, with 18 bases remaining between them. Germline values: CDR1 LGHNA, CDR2 YSLEER. CDR3 protein: CASSQDLSSAYHYEQYF. CDR3 nucleotides: TGCGCCAGCAGCCAAGATCTTTCCAGCGCATACCACTACGAGCAGTACTTC.

The rearrangement joins TRBV11-2 to TRBJ2-1, with TRBD2 matching 9 bases. This CDR3 comprises 14 residues. V was pared by 7 bases and J by 4 bases, with 5 bases of the junction left unmatched. Per the germline V gene, CDR1 is SGHAT and CDR2 is FQNNGV. Here the CDR3 reads CASKREASYNEQFF. CDR3 sequence (DNA): TGTGCCAGCAAGCGGGAGGCCTCGTACAATGAGCAGTTCTTC.

The V and J genes are TRBV6-5 and TRBJ2-7; D gene ambiguous. This CDR3 has 14 residues. The V gene lost 4 bases and the J gene lost 1 base, with 11 bases spanning the gap. CDR1 and CDR2 from the germline V gene are MNHEY and SVGAGI. CDR3 protein: CASSSLAVSYEQYF. The DNA of the CDR3 is TGTGCCAGCAGTTCGTTGGCGGTTTCCTACGAGCAGTACTTC.

This clone appeared once. The chain joins TRBV1 to TRBJ2-1; the table calls TRBD2, which could not be checked here. TRBV1 constitutes a pseudogene. The CDR3 length is 22 residues. CDR3 nucleotides: TGCACCAGCAGGTCCCGGGGGAGGGTACGATTGGGGACTAGCAGAACCTACAATGAGCAGTTCTTC. Its protein product is CTSRSRGRVRLGTSRTYNEQFF.

To note about this clone: Other DNA sequences in the same sample also yield this CDR3. This chain links TRBV9 with TRBJ2-1; the D is unclear. The CDR3 loop spans 14 amino acids. Germline V gene lookup returns CDR1 SGDLS and CDR2 YYNGEE. V gave up 2 bases and J gave up 0 bases, with 6 bases separating them. The CDR3 spells CASSVRSSYNEQFF. The CDR3 DNA reads TGTGCCAGCAGCGTCCGGAGCTCCTACAATGAGCAGTTCTTC.

The chain joins TRBV5-1 to TRBJ2-1; maybe TRBD2 (6 bases). V dropped 4 bases and J dropped 6 bases, with 20 bases sitting between them. CDR1 is SGHRS, CDR2 YFSETQ, per germline. The CDR3 consists of 16 residues. DNA of the CDR3: TGCGCCAGCAGCCGGGTTCCGGGACTCAACCTCAATGAGCAGTTCTTC. Translating gives CASSRVPGLNLNEQFF.

This clone was seen only once. The chain carries TRBV9 and TRBJ2-1, with TRBD2 matching 9 bases. This CDR3 spans 16 amino acids. Germline V CDR1 and CDR2: SGDLS, YYNGEE. After removal of 0 bases from V and 3 bases from J, the junction contained 4 bases not matched to a gene. Here the CDR3 reads CASSVEAGGGYNEQFF. The CDR3 coding sequence is TGTGCCAGCAGCGTAGAGGCGGGAGGGGGCTACAATGAGCAGTTCTTC.

The rearrangement uses TRBV25-1 and TRBJ2-7, with 7 bases lining up with TRBD2. From germline, CDR1 is MGHDK and CDR2 SYGVNS. The V and J ends lost 2 bases and 2 bases, in that order; junction bases with no gene match: 3. This CDR3 contains 14 residues. CDR3 nucleotide sequence: TGTGCCAGCAGTGAAACCGGACTAGCCTACGAGCAGTACTTC. Its protein product is CASSETGLAYEQYF.

This clone has only one observation. This chain uses TRBV19 with TRBJ2-1, with 13 bases aligning to TRBD2. Germline V gives CDR1 LNHDA, CDR2 SQIVND (reference sequence). V lost 5 bases and J lost 10; bases outside the gene matches: 8. CDR3 length equals 15 residues. The CDR3 reads CASSSPGLAGTEQFF. The DNA of the CDR3 is TGTGCCAGTAGTTCCCCGGGACTAGCGGGGACAGAGCAGTTCTTC.

In its sample, this clone was seen a few times. DNA of the CDR3: TGTGCCAGCAGTTCTACAGCGAACACTGAAGCTTTCTTT. This encodes CASSSTANTEAFF. V and J are TRBV3-1 (or the pseudogene TRBV3-2) and TRBJ1-1; no clear D gene. CDR1 is LGHDT and CDR2 is YNNKEL in the germline V gene (reference sequence). V was trimmed by 6 bases and J by 1 base, leaving 9 bases between them. The CDR3 is 13 amino acids.

The V call is TRBV19, the J call TRBJ1-2; a possible D gene is TRBD1 (5 bases). The CDR3 is 15 residues long. Trimming pared 0 bases from V and 4 bases from J, leaving 12 bases between. The germline CDR1 and CDR2 sequences are LNHDA and SQIVND (reference sequence). The CDR3 loop reads CASSIDGGYSYGYTF. The CDR3 region has the DNA TGTGCCAGTAGTATAGACGGGGGGTACAGCTATGGCTACACCTTC.

This clone appeared a single time. V gene TRBV18 combines with J gene TRBJ2-1; the D gene is possibly TRBD2 (5 bases). The germline V gene has CDR1 KGHSH and CDR2 LQKENI. The CDR3 covers 15 residues. V dropped 3 bases and J dropped 4 bases, with 13 bases sitting between them. The CDR3 loop is CASSPGMATYNEQFF. The CDR3 coding sequence is TGTGCCAGCTCACCCGGGATGGCTACGTACAATGAGCAGTTCTTC.

The V and J genes are TRBV3-1 (or the pseudogene TRBV3-2) and TRBJ1-1, with D hard to call. The CDR3 is 14 amino acids. Germline lookup yields CDR1 LGHDT and CDR2 YNNKEL (reference sequence). V was clipped by 3 bases and J by 0 bases, with 8 bases between them. The DNA for the CDR3 is TGTGCCAGCAGCCAGGGAGGTATGAACACTGAAGCTTTCTTT. Translation: CASSQGGMNTEAFF.